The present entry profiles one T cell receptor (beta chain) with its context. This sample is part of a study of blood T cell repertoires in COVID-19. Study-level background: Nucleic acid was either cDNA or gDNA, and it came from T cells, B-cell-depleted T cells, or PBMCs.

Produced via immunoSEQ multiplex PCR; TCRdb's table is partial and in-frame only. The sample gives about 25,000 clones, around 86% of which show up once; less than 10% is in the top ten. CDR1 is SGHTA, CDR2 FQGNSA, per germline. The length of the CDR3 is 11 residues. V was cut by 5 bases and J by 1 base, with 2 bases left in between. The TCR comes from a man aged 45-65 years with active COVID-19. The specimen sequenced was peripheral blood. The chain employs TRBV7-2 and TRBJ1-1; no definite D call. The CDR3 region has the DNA TGTGCCAGCAGCCAGAACACTGAAGCTTTCTTT. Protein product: CASSQNTEAFF. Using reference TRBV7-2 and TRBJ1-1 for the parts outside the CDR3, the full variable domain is GAGVSQSPSNKVTEKGKDVELRCDPISGHTALYWYRQSLGQGLEFLIYFQGNSAPDKSGLPSDRFSAERTGGSVSTLTIQRTQQEDSAVYLCASSQNTEAFFGQGTRLTVV.